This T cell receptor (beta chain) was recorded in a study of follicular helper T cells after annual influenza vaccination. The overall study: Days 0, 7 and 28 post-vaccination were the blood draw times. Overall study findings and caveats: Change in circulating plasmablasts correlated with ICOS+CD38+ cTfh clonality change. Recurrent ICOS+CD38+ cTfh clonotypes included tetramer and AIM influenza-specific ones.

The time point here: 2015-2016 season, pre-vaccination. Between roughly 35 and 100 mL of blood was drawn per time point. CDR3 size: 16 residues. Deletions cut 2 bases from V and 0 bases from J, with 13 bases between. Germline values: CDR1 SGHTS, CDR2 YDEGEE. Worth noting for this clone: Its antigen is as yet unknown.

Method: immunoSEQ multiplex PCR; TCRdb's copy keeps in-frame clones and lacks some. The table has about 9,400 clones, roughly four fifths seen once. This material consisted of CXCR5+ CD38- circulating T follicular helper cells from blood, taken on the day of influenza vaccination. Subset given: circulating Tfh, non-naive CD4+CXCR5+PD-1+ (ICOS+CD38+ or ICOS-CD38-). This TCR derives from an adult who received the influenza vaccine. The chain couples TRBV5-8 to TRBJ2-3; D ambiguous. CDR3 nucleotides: TGTGCCAGCAGCTTCTCCCGGTCCTCTAGCACAGATACGCAGTATTTT. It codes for CASSFSRSSSTDTQYF.